The next 24 T cell receptor beta chains were all read from a single sample in a study of blood T cell repertoires in COVID-19. Profiling relied on immunoSEQ multiplex PCR, and the TCRdb table lists in-frame clones only, not all of them. This sample has about 420,000 clones, with 70% to 90% found just once. The source material was peripheral blood. The receptors originated from a man between 18 and 35 years old with COVID-19, enrolled during active disease.

The gene calls are TRBV3-1 (or the pseudogene TRBV3-2) and TRBJ1-1; 9 bases match TRBD1. The CDR3 length is 14 residues. V shed 3 bases and J 4 bases; nucleotides not matched to a gene: 3. Looked up from germline, CDR1 is LGHDT and CDR2 is YNNKEL (reference sequence). Here the CDR3 DNA reads TGTGCCAGCAGCCAGAGGGGACAGGGCACTGAAGCTTTCTTT. Translated, it gives CASSQRGQGTEAFF.

The chain recombines TRBV2 with TRBJ1-5, with TRBD1 matching over 7 bases. Trimming removed 7 bases from V and 1 base from J; junction bases left unmatched: 4. The CDR3 has 14 residues. CDR1 is SNHLY, CDR2 FYNNEI, per germline. CDR3: CASNLQGSNQPQHF. CDR3 in DNA: TGTGCCAGCAATTTACAGGGGAGCAATCAGCCCCAGCATTTT. The variable domain in full, with the rest retrieved from reference TRBV2 and TRBJ1-5, is EPEVTQTPSHQVTQMGQEVILRCVPISNHLYFYWYRQILGQKVEFLVSFYNNEISEKSEIFDDQFSVERPDGSNFTLKIRSTKLEDSAMYFCASNLQGSNQPQHFGDGTRLSIL.

The CDR3 nucleotides read TGCAGCGTTGTAGCGGGAGGGGGTGAGCAGTTCTTC. Translating gives CSVVAGGGEQFF. This chain uses TRBV29-1 with TRBJ2-1, with 11 positions matching TRBD2. The germline CDR1 and CDR2 sequences are SQVTM and ANQGSEA. The V gene end was trimmed by 4 bases and the J gene end by 9 bases; junction bases not matched to a gene: 2. CDR3 length: 12 amino acids.

The gene calls are TRBV5-4 and TRBJ2-7, with D maybe TRBD1 (6 bases). The ends were cut back, 3 bases at V and 2 bases at J, with 15 bases in the middle. The germline CDR1 and CDR2 sequences are SGHNT and YYREEE (reference sequence). The CDR3 runs 15 residues. CDR3 sequence reads: CASSSNPRGAYEQYF. The CDR3 DNA reads as TGTGCCAGCAGCTCAAACCCCAGGGGAGCCTACGAGCAGTACTTC.

The V gene is TRBV7-6, the J gene TRBJ2-3; D unclear. Germline CDR1 and CDR2: SGHVS and FNYEAQ. The CDR3 is 15 residues long. The V gene lost 4 bases and the J gene lost 2 bases, with 13 bases spanning the gap. The CDR3 nucleotides are TGTGCCAGCAGCTGGCAGGAAACCTTCACAGATACGCAGTATTTT. This translates into CASSWQETFTDTQYF.

The chain carries TRBV5-6 and TRBJ2-5; possible D gene TRBD2, 5 bases. The germline V and J ends were trimmed by 0 bases and 5 bases, with 11 bases remaining between them. This CDR3 is 14 amino acids long. The germline V gene has CDR1 SGHDT and CDR2 YYEEEE. CDR3 nucleotide sequence: TGTGCCAGCAGCTTGGGCCGCGGGTACGAGACCCAGTACTTC. This translates into CASSLGRGYETQYF.

The chain has TRBV30 and TRBJ2-2; D unresolved. CDR1 and CDR2 from the germline V gene are GTSNPN and SVGIG (reference sequence). The CDR3 is 13 amino acids. Trimming removed 4 bases from V and 2 bases from J, with 8 bases in between. Written as DNA, the CDR3 is TGTGCCTGGACCGGGTCCAACACCGGGGAGCTGTTTTTT. Amino acids: CAWTGSNTGELFF.

This clone has only a few counts. The chain employs TRBV2 and TRBJ2-7; the match to TRBD1 covers 9 bases. The trim removed 4 bases at V and 5 bases at J, leaving 6 bases unmatched. Germline V gene sequence: CDR1 SNHLY, CDR2 FYNNEI. The length of the CDR3 is 14 residues. The DNA for the CDR3 is TGTGCCAGCAGTGCCCACAGGGGGCGGGACGAGCAGTACTTC. Its translation is CASSAHRGRDEQYF.

This chain links TRBV6-5 with TRBJ1-1, with a possible D match to TRBD1 (6 bases). Germline V gene sequence: CDR1 MNHEY, CDR2 SVGAGI. The CDR3 length is 14 residues. V shed 8 bases and J shed 1 base, with 14 bases lying between them. CDR3: CASRQALENTEAFF. The CDR3 DNA is TGTGCCAGCCGACAGGCCCTCGAGAACACTGAAGCTTTCTTT.

This clone appeared a single time. This chain connects TRBV2 to TRBJ2-7, with 13 bases aligning to TRBD2. Germline V gives CDR1 SNHLY, CDR2 FYNNEI. The CDR3 sequence is 16 residues long. V lost 6 bases, J lost 3 bases, and 8 bases stayed unmatched. CDR3 in DNA: TGTGCCAGCAGGACCGGGACTAGCGGGAAGGTCTACGAGCAGTACTTC. It codes for CASRTGTSGKVYEQYF.

This clone was picked up one time. The chain links TRBV5-5 to TRBJ2-5; TRBD2 aligns across 7 bases. This CDR3 is 16 amino acids long. Germline values: CDR1 SGHKS, CDR2 YYEKEE (reference sequence). V shed 5 bases and J 2 bases; nucleotides not matched to a gene: 12. CDR3 bases: TGTGCCAGCAGACTTTATCGCAGCGGGGTACAAGAGACCCAGTACTTC. Translating gives CASRLYRSGVQETQYF.

The sample holds one count of this clone. The genes are TRBV12-5 and TRBJ2-2; D is ambiguous. Germline V CDR1 and CDR2: LGHNT, FRNRAP. This CDR3 comprises 13 residues. V was clipped by 2 bases and J by 3 bases, with 4 bases between them. The CDR3, as DNA: TGTGCTAGTGGTTTGCGAGACACCGGGGAGCTGTTTTTT. Translating it yields CASGLRDTGELFF.

The chain uses TRBV7-9 and TRBJ2-1; 8 bases line up with TRBD2. V lost 1 base to trimming and J lost 5 bases; unmatched junction nucleotides: 4. The CDR3 totals 15 residues. CDR1 and CDR2 (germline): SEHNR, FQNEAQ (reference sequence). CDR3 bases: TGTGCCAGCAGCTTAGTGGGTAGCGGGAACAATGAGCAGTTCTTC. This codes for CASSLVGSGNNEQFF.

This rearrangement joins TRBV6-5 to TRBJ2-1; 9 bases match TRBD2. The CDR3 covers 14 residues. Germline CDR1 and CDR2: MNHEY and SVGAGI. With 5 bases clipped from V and 9 bases from J, the junction kept 8 bases outside the gene matches. The CDR3 loop is CASSTRRGGGEQFF. The CDR3 nucleotides read TGTGCCAGCAGTACCCGGCGGGGGGGAGGTGAGCAGTTCTTC.

The V call is TRBV5-6, the J call TRBJ1-1; possibly TRBD1 for D (6 bases). CDR3 size: 16 residues. The V and J ends lost 0 bases and 0 bases respectively, with 12 bases between them. The V gene's germline CDR1 is SGHDT and CDR2 YYEEEE. CDR3 sequence (DNA): TGTGCCAGCAGCTTGGCCATCGGGACAATGAACACTGAAGCTTTCTTT. Translation: CASSLAIGTMNTEAFF.

The chain recombines TRBV12-5 with TRBJ2-1; 7 bases fit TRBD2. CDR1 and CDR2 (germline): LGHNT, FRNRAP. J gave up 7 bases and V 1 base, and 10 bases lay outside the gene matches. The CDR3 covers 16 residues. CDR3 coding DNA: TGTGCTAGTGGTTTGGCTGGTGCGGGAGTGATGAATGAGCAGTTCTTC. Translated, it gives CASGLAGAGVMNEQFF.

The chain is built from TRBV25-1 and TRBJ2-2; D possibly corresponds to TRBD2 (7 bases). Trimming removed 8 bases from V and 4 bases from J, with 14 bases in between. The germline CDR1 and CDR2 sequences are MGHDK and SYGVNS. This CDR3 spans 14 amino acids. The CDR3 region has the DNA TGTGCCAGCTGGGGGGGCCTCGCCACCGGGGAGCTGTTTTTT. Its translation: CASWGGLATGELFF. Variable domain in full (rest from reference TRBV25-1 and TRBJ2-2): EADIYQTPRYLVIGTGKKITLECSQTMGHDKMYWYQQDPGMELHLIHYSYGVNSTEKGDLSSESTVSRIRTEHFPLTLESARPSHTSQYLCASWGGLATGELFFGEGSRLTVL.

The chain employs TRBV19 and TRBJ2-7; 10 bases agree with TRBD1. This CDR3 region has 17 residues. The V and J ends lost 6 bases and 2 bases, in that order; junction bases with no gene match: 13. Germline CDR1 reads LNHDA; CDR2 reads SQIVND (reference sequence). DNA for the CDR3: TGTGCCAGTAGCCCCTATTGGGGACAGGGGACCACCTACGAGCAGTACTTC. It encodes CASSPYWGQGTTYEQYF.

The chain links TRBV23-1 to TRBJ2-3, with a possible D match to TRBD2 (7 bases). TRBV23-1 belongs to the ORF category, with a function that is uncertain. V was cut by 6 bases and J by 6 bases, with 22 bases left in between. The CDR3 extends over 16 amino acids. The CDR3 loop reads CASSPRGCGRWDTQYF. The CDR3 nucleotides read TGCGCCAGCAGCCCAAGGGGGTGCGGGAGATGGGATACGCAGTATTTT.

V and J are TRBV28 and TRBJ1-4; D possibly corresponds to TRBD1 (6 bases). The CDR3 totals 14 residues. Germline assignment: CDR1 MDHEN and CDR2 SYDVKM. V shed 5 bases and J shed 4 bases, with 11 bases lying between them. The chain's CDR3 is CASSKNRDNEKLFF. The CDR3 DNA sequence: TGTGCCAGCAGTAAGAACAGGGATAATGAAAAACTGTTTTTT.

The chain joins TRBV5-1 to TRBJ2-2, with TRBD1 as a possible D gene (6 bases). This CDR3 is 14 amino acids long. Trimming took 4 bases from V and 2 from J, leaving 9 bases between them. Germline V CDR1 and CDR2: SGHRS, YFSETQ. For the CDR3, the DNA is TGCGCCAGCAGCCGGGACATCAACACCGGGGAGCTGTTTTTT. Translating gives CASSRDINTGELFF.

CDR3 sequence: CSVDREGGFF. CDR3 coding DNA: TGCAGCGTTGACCGGGAGGGAGGGTTCTTC. V and J are TRBV29-1 and TRBJ2-1; 8 bases fit TRBD2. The CDR3 has 10 residues. Germline trimming cut 3 bases from V and 15 bases from J; bases unmatched to any gene: 4. Germline V CDR1 and CDR2: SQVTM, ANQGSEA.

This chain uses TRBV19 with TRBJ2-7, with 10 positions matching TRBD1. This CDR3 contains 12 residues. After removal of 10 bases from V and 2 bases from J, the junction contained 2 bases not matched to a gene. Per the germline V gene, CDR1 is LNHDA and CDR2 is SQIVND (reference sequence). CDR3 DNA sequence: TGTGCCACGGGACAGGGGACCTACGAGCAGTACTTC. It yields the protein CATGQGTYEQYF. Full variable domain (rest looked up from reference TRBV19 and TRBJ2-7): DGGITQSPKYLFRKEGQNVTLSCEQNLNHDAMYWYRQDPGQGLRLIYYSQIVNDFQKGDIAEGYSVSREKKESFPLTVTSAQKNPTAFYLCATGQGTYEQYFGPGTRLTVT.

This clone appeared once. The CDR3 region has the DNA TGTGCCAGCAGTGTAACAGGGAGCTCCTACAATGAGCAGTTCTTC. Translation gives CASSVTGSSYNEQFF. The gene calls are TRBV2 and TRBJ2-1; D is perhaps TRBD1 (6 bases). The CDR3 consists of 15 residues. The V gene's germline CDR1 is SNHLY and CDR2 FYNNEI. V lost 4 bases to trimming and J lost 0 bases, with 10 bases between them. Supplemented by reference TRBV2 and TRBJ2-1, the full variable domain reads EPEVTQTPSHQVTQMGQEVILRCVPISNHLYFYWYRQILGQKVEFLVSFYNNEISEKSEIFDDQFSVERPDGSNFTLKIRSTKLEDSAMYFCASSVTGSSYNEQFFGPGTRLTVL.